Each of the 24 T cell receptor beta chains below was sequenced from the same sample in a study of low-dose radiotherapy and immunotherapy resistance in tumors. Covering alpha and beta chains, TRAV- and TRBV-specific primers were used for the first-strand cDNA. The TCRs were subjected to amplification over around 19 PCR cycles employing a constant-region primer in conjunction with a V-primer adapter. TCRdb re-called the reads through MiXCR, storing one row per CDR3 protein. The sample includes 64,000 or so distinct CDR3 sequences, roughly 31% of them seen just once. Time point indicated: before trial treatment. The sample was PBMCs, taken before treatment. The source is a female donor with ovarian cancer.

Points on this clonotype: This likely stems from a read error, as it lies one base from a far larger clone. The CDR3 sequence is CASSLGQGGETQYF. CDR3 coding DNA: TGTGCCAGCAGCCTGGGACAGGGAGGAGAGACCCAGTACTTC. The V call is TRBV13, the J call TRBJ2-5; 9 bases fit TRBD1. J lost 4 bases, V lost 5 bases, and 5 bases had no gene match. The V gene's germline CDR1 is PRHDT and CDR2 FYEKMQ (reference sequence). This CDR3 comprises 14 residues.

This sequence joins TRBV9 and TRBJ2-3; perhaps TRBD2 as D (6 bases). Germline lookup yields CDR1 SGDLS and CDR2 YYNGEE. The CDR3 spans 16 residues. Trimming took off 3 bases at V and 2 bases at J, with 16 bases between the two ends. The CDR3 nucleotides are TGTGCCAGCAGCGCCGGGGACTGGGGATTCACAGATACGCAGTATTTT. Translating gives CASSAGDWGFTDTQYF.

Worth noting for this clonotype: This could be a read error, since a much larger clone is one nucleotide away. This chain links TRBV19 with TRBJ2-1; D is unclear. CDR3 length equals 15 residues. Trimming removed 8 bases at V and 2 bases at J, with 16 bases between. Germline assignment: CDR1 LNHDA and CDR2 SQIVND (reference sequence). The CDR3 loop reads CASQTQRLAYNEQFF. CDR3 in DNA: TGTGCCAGTCAGACCCAGAGGCTGGCCTACAATGAGCAGTTCTTC.

Many counts were recorded for this clonotype. The chain employs TRBV30 and TRBJ2-3; 8 bases match TRBD2. Trimming at V came to 3 bases and at J to 6 bases, leaving 14 bases not matched to a gene. This CDR3 spans 16 amino acids. Germline V gene lookup returns CDR1 GTSNPN and CDR2 SVGIG (reference sequence). The CDR3 nucleotides are TGTGCCTGGAGCCGTAAAACTAGCGGAAATATGGATACGCAGTATTTT. Translated: CAWSRKTSGNMDTQYF. The variable domain in full, completed from reference TRBV30 and TRBJ2-3, reads SQTIHQWPATLVQPVGSPLSLECTVEGTSNPNLYWYRQAAGRGLQLLFYSVGIGQISSEVPQNLSASRPQDRQFILSSKKLLLSDSGFYLCAWSRKTSGNMDTQYFGPGTRLTVL.

This clonotype has at least ten counts. This chain connects TRBV10-3 to TRBJ1-4; D not resolved. The CDR3 contains 13 residues. Germline CDR1 and CDR2: ENHRY and SYGVKD. V was shortened by 3 bases and J by 6 bases, with 8 bases between the two germline ends. CDR3 nucleotide sequence: TGTGCCATCAGTGAACTCTCGGATGAAAAACTGTTTTTT. Amino acids: CAISELSDEKLFF.

This clonotype appeared many times. This chain links TRBV19 with TRBJ2-1, with 12 bases that match TRBD2. The CDR3 has 17 amino acids. V lost 9 bases and J lost 0; bases outside the gene matches: 9. Germline CDR1 reads LNHDA; CDR2 reads SQIVND (reference sequence). CDR3 protein: CASRGLAGRGSYNEQFF. For the CDR3, the DNA is TGTGCCAGCAGAGGACTAGCGGGACGTGGCTCCTACAATGAGCAGTTCTTC.

This clonotype has at least ten counts. The chain carries TRBV6-1 and TRBJ1-1, with 7 bases matching TRBD1. The V gene's germline CDR1 is MNHNS and CDR2 SASEGT. This CDR3 is built from 13 residues. Trimming at V came to 6 bases and at J to 3 bases, leaving 4 bases not matched to a gene. CDR3 coding DNA: TGTGCCAGCAGGACAGGGCTCGACACTGAAGCTTTCTTT. Its protein is CASRTGLDTEAFF.

This clonotype was seen just once. This CDR3 is CASSSRDSGDTQYF. In nucleotides, the CDR3 is TGTGCCAGCAGCTCCCGGGACTCGGGGGATACGCAGTATTTT. This rearrangement joins TRBV5-8 to TRBJ2-3, with a tentative D call TRBD2 (6 bases). Trimming shortened V by 3 bases and J by 6 bases, and 14 bases separated the two germline ends. Germline lookup yields CDR1 SGHTS and CDR2 YDEGEE. The CDR3 has 14 amino acids.

This chain uses TRBV6-6 with TRBJ2-1; weak D call: TRBD2 (5 bases). The CDR3 totals 14 residues. Germline CDR1 is MNHNY and CDR2 is SVGAGI (reference sequence). V was pared by 0 bases and J by 4 bases, with 7 bases between. Here the CDR3 DNA reads TGTGCCAGCAGTTACTCGCGGGTGTACAATGAGCAGTTCTTC. As protein: CASSYSRVYNEQFF.

The DNA of the CDR3 is TGTGCCAGCAGTCAGACAGAGACAATAGCCAAAAACATTCAGTACTTC. Amino acids: CASSQTETIAKNIQYF. The chain couples TRBV12-3 or TRBV12-4 to TRBJ2-4; weak D call: TRBD1 (5 bases). The CDR3 has 16 amino acids. The V end was cut by 5 bases, the J end by 0 bases, with 14 bases between.

The chain recombines TRBV5-1 with TRBJ2-6; D possibly uses TRBD1 or TRBD2 (5 bases each). Trimming took 6 bases from V and 4 from J, leaving 17 bases between them. The germline gives CDR1 SGHRS, CDR2 YFSETQ. The CDR3 is 16 amino acids. The CDR3 reads CASTSVGGTGANVLTF. CDR3 coding DNA: TGCGCCAGCACGTCAGTTGGGGGTACCGGGGCCAACGTCCTGACTTTC.

This clonotype has more than one count but fewer than ten. V usage is TRBV13 and J usage is TRBJ1-1; 7 nucleotides match TRBD1. Germline lookup yields CDR1 PRHDT and CDR2 FYEKMQ (reference sequence). The CDR3 consists of 15 residues. V lost 5 bases, J lost 3 bases, and 9 bases stayed unmatched. The CDR3 sequence is CASSARRQGHTEAFF. CDR3 sequence (DNA): TGTGCCAGCAGCGCCCGTCGACAGGGACACACTGAAGCTTTCTTT.

In its sample, this clonotype was seen many times. This rearrangement joins TRBV9 to TRBJ2-5, with TRBD2 matching over 13 bases. The germline gives CDR1 SGDLS, CDR2 YYNGEE. This CDR3 is built from 16 residues. V lost 4 bases, J lost 1 base, and 4 bases stayed unmatched. This CDR3 reads CASSPRTSGGQETQYF. CDR3 DNA: TGTGCCAGCAGCCCCAGGACTAGCGGGGGCCAAGAGACCCAGTACTTC.

This clonotype was detected once. The chain joins TRBV5-1 to TRBJ2-7; no definite D call. CDR1 SGHRS and CDR2 YFSETQ come from the germline V gene. Between the trimmed V and J ends, which lost 0 bases and 3 bases, there was a span of 7 bases. The CDR3 has 13 residues. CDR3 loop: CASSLVGRYEQYF. CDR3 DNA: TGCGCCAGCAGCTTGGTCGGGCGCTACGAGCAGTACTTC.

J is TRBJ2-5 and V is TRBV6-5, with D maybe TRBD1 (6 bases). V was shortened by 4 bases and J by 1 base, with 7 bases between the two germline ends. The CDR3 loop spans 13 amino acids. Germline values: CDR1 MNHEY, CDR2 SVGAGI. The CDR3 spells CASSWTVQETQYF. In DNA form, the CDR3 reads TGTGCCAGCAGTTGGACAGTCCAAGAGACCCAGTACTTC.

The table lists this clonotype with a few counts. The chain combines TRBV5-1 with TRBJ2-3, with 8 bases fitting TRBD2. Germline V gene sequence: CDR1 SGHRS, CDR2 YFSETQ. CDR3 length equals 15 residues. The junction had 5 bases not matched to a gene; V was cut back by 4 bases and J by 1 base. The CDR3 DNA follows: TGCGCCAGCAGCCAACGGCGGGGGGGCACAGATACGCAGTATTTT. This encodes CASSQRRGGTDTQYF.

At least ten counts were recorded for this clonotype. V gene TRBV5-1 combines with J gene TRBJ2-1; perhaps D is TRBD1 or TRBD2 (5 bases each). The CDR3 is 14 residues long. V was shortened by 8 bases and J by 7 bases, with 19 bases between the two germline ends. CDR1 and CDR2 from the germline V gene are SGHRS and YFSETQ. CDR3 bases: TGCGCCAGTGGAGCGGTTTTGGGGGTAAATGAGCAGTTCTTC. This gives the protein CASGAVLGVNEQFF.

This sequence joins TRBV7-6 and TRBJ2-7, with 7 nucleotides matching TRBD2. The CDR3 runs to 15 residues. V trimming: 5 bases; J trimming: 3 bases; junction bases outside the gene matches: 10. Germline V gives CDR1 SGHVS, CDR2 FNYEAQ. The CDR3 is CASSASGRGYYEQYF. As DNA, the CDR3 is TGTGCCAGCAGCGCTAGCGGCCGGGGCTACTACGAGCAGTACTTC.

As regards this clonotype: A far larger clone differs by one base, so this is likely a read error. The rearrangement joins TRBV24-1 to TRBJ2-7; D may correspond to TRBD1 or TRBD2 (5 bases each). This CDR3 has 16 amino acids. V shed 3 bases and J shed 7 bases, with 21 bases lying between them. Germline CDR1 reads KGHDR; CDR2 reads SFDVKD. CDR3 in DNA: TGTGCCACCAGTGATCACCCCGGGACGGGATACAATGAGCAGTACTTC. Its protein product is CATSDHPGTGYNEQYF.

This clonotype was observed many times. The chain uses TRBV5-1 and TRBJ2-1, with 12 bases matching TRBD2. Germline loops: CDR1 SGHRS, CDR2 YFSETQ. This CDR3 has 17 residues. Unmatched junction bases numbered 7, after V lost 2 bases and J lost 4 bases. CDR3: CASSFLAGGTSYNEQFF. The CDR3 DNA is TGCGCCAGCAGCTTCCTAGCGGGGGGGACTAGTTACAATGAGCAGTTCTTC.

As DNA, the CDR3 is TGTGCCTGGACCGGGACTAGGCGCATGGAGACCCAGTACTTC. Its protein product is CAWTGTRRMETQYF. The chain links TRBV30 to TRBJ2-5; 8 bases are shared with TRBD2. This CDR3 is built from 14 residues. CDR1 GTSNPN and CDR2 SVGIG come from the germline V gene (reference sequence). The junction had 9 bases not matched to a gene; V was cut back by 4 bases and J by 5 bases.

The chain has TRBV7-8 and TRBJ2-1, with TRBD2 as a possible D gene (5 bases). This CDR3 has 15 residues. The V and J ends lost 7 bases and 5 bases respectively, with 18 bases between them. CDR1 and CDR2 from the germline V gene are SGHVS and FQNEAQ. The CDR3, as DNA: TGTGCCAGCACCGCCCCCGTGACGGGGAACAATGAGCAGTTCTTC. As protein: CASTAPVTGNNEQFF.

In this sample, this clonotype turned up many times. The V gene is TRBV9, the J gene TRBJ2-7; TRBD1 matches at 10 bases. This CDR3 is 16 amino acids long. Germline V lookup: CDR1 SGDLS, CDR2 YYNGEE. V shed 0 bases, J shed 4 bases, and the junction held 7 bases outside the gene matches. CDR3 nucleotide sequence: TGTGCCAGCAGCGTAGGATTCGGACAGGGGGTATACGAGCAGTACTTC. As protein: CASSVGFGQGVYEQYF.

This chain uses TRBV5-4 with TRBJ1-2; 7 nucleotides line up with TRBD1. Germline V gives CDR1 SGHNT, CDR2 YYREEE (reference sequence). The CDR3 is 13 residues long. V shed 0 bases, J shed 8 bases, and the junction held 4 bases outside the gene matches. This CDR3 reads CASSLEHRGGYTF. The CDR3 DNA sequence: TGTGCCAGCAGCTTGGAGCACAGGGGCGGCTACACCTTC.